The 25 T cell receptor beta chains below were found in one sample sequenced in a study of technical replicates of blood from a few donors. The protocol was immunoSEQ multiplex PCR, while the TCRdb copy is restricted to in-frame clones and leaves out a portion. The profile shows 80,000 or so clones, 95% to 98% of them singletons. Specimen: T cells isolated from PBMCs. The receptor set was obtained from a human donor in good health.

The chain joins TRBV7-9 to TRBJ2-1; 9 positions agree with TRBD2. The CDR3 is made up of 17 amino acids. V gave up 0 bases and J gave up 2 bases; unmatched junction bases: 5. CDR1 is SEHNR, CDR2 FQNEAQ, per germline (reference sequence). The CDR3 region is CASSLARAGGPYNEQFF. The CDR3 coding sequence is TGTGCCAGCAGCTTAGCGAGGGCGGGAGGGCCCTACAATGAGCAGTTCTTC.

V gene TRBV5-4 combines with J gene TRBJ2-3, with D unresolved. V was clipped by 0 bases and J by 2 bases, with 7 bases between them. Germline V gene data show CDR1 as SGHNT and CDR2 as YYREEE (reference sequence). The length of the CDR3 is 14 residues. CDR3 DNA: TGTGCCAGCAGCTTGGTGTCCGTCACAGATACGCAGTATTTT. This codes for CASSLVSVTDTQYF.

The rearrangement links TRBV13 to TRBJ1-1; 7 positions match TRBD1. Germline trimming cut 5 bases from V and 8 bases from J; bases unmatched to any gene: 11. CDR1 and CDR2 (germline): PRHDT, FYEKMQ (reference sequence). CDR3 length: 14 amino acids. CDR3 region: CASSPGPSGQEAFF. CDR3 DNA sequence: TGTGCCAGCAGCCCGGGCCCCTCGGGACAGGAAGCTTTCTTT. Supplemented by reference TRBV13 and TRBJ1-1, the full variable domain reads AAGVIQSPRHLIKEKRETATLKCYPIPRHDTVYWYQQGPGQDPQFLISFYEKMQSDKGSIPDRFSAQQFSDYHSELNMSSLELGDSALYFCASSPGPSGQEAFFGQGTRLTVV.

The rearrangement links TRBV4-2 to TRBJ2-1; 7 bases map to TRBD1. Germline V gene data show CDR1 as LGHNA and CDR2 as YNFKEQ. J lost 0 bases, V lost 0 bases, and 5 bases had no gene match. This CDR3 is 17 amino acids long. CDR3 protein: CASSQDERGPSYNEQFF. The CDR3 DNA reads TGTGCCAGCAGCCAAGACGAAAGGGGGCCCTCCTACAATGAGCAGTTCTTC.

This chain connects TRBV5-5 to TRBJ2-3; D is possibly TRBD2 (6 bases). CDR1 is SGHKS and CDR2 is YYEKEE in the germline V gene (reference sequence). The CDR3 loop spans 15 amino acids. Trimming cost V 0 bases and J 0 bases, with 8 bases left between them. The CDR3 loop is CASSLDGTSTDTQYF. The CDR3, as DNA: TGTGCCAGCAGCTTGGACGGGACTAGCACAGATACGCAGTATTTT.

The chain carries TRBV5-1 and TRBJ2-7, with 7 positions matching TRBD2. The V and J ends lost 3 bases and 0 bases, in that order; junction bases with no gene match: 3. CDR1 and CDR2 (germline): SGHRS, YFSETQ. The CDR3 extends over 14 amino acids. CDR3 in amino acids: CASSWGGLSYEQYF. In DNA form, the CDR3 reads TGCGCCAGCAGCTGGGGGGGACTCTCCTACGAGCAGTACTTC. Variable domain in full (rest from reference TRBV5-1 and TRBJ2-7): KAGVTQTPRYLIKTRGQQVTLSCSPISGHRSVSWYQQTPGQGLQFLFEYFSETQRNKGNFPGRFSGRQFSNSRSEMNVSTLELGDSALYLCASSWGGLSYEQYFGPGTRLTVT.

This clone was seen just once. The chain has TRBV27 and TRBJ1-1, with D uncertain. The CDR3 loop spans 14 amino acids. Germline V gene lookup returns CDR1 MNHEY and CDR2 SMNVEV (reference sequence). Trimming took 0 bases from V and 8 from J, leaving 13 bases between them. The CDR3, as DNA: TGTGCCAGCAGTTTATCGTTTCAGTGGCCCGAAGCTTTCTTT. This sequence encodes CASSLSFQWPEAFF.

This rearrangement joins TRBV19 to TRBJ1-1; D gene uncertain. The germline V and J ends were trimmed by 4 bases and 5 bases, with 14 bases remaining between them. The CDR3 contains 14 residues. Germline V gene lookup returns CDR1 LNHDA and CDR2 SQIVND (reference sequence). CDR3 region: CASSSGPRGTEAFF. As DNA, the CDR3 is TGTGCCAGTAGTAGCGGGCCGCGAGGGACTGAAGCTTTCTTT.

CDR3 nucleotide sequence: TGTGCCAGCAGCGGGAACGGGGCTGGGGCCAACGTCCTGACTTTC. Its translation is CASSGNGAGANVLTF. The rearrangement joins TRBV7-9 to TRBJ2-6; a weak D match, TRBD2 (5 bases). Germline CDR1 and CDR2: SEHNR and FQNEAQ (reference sequence). The CDR3 extends over 15 amino acids. Trimming removed 5 bases at V and 2 bases at J, with 10 bases between.

The chain is built from TRBV30 and TRBJ2-5; no reliable D call. Trimming took off 4 bases at V and 2 bases at J, with 5 bases between the two ends. The germline V gene has CDR1 GTSNPN and CDR2 SVGIG (reference sequence). The CDR3 sequence is 11 residues long. The chain's CDR3 is CAWTGQETQYF. The CDR3 nucleotides read TGTGCCTGGACAGGACAAGAGACCCAGTACTTC.

This sequence joins TRBV27 and TRBJ2-7; 7 bases match TRBD1. Losses at the gene ends were 0 bases for V and 7 bases for J; bases not matched to a gene: 18. CDR3 length: 18 residues. From germline, CDR1 is MNHEY and CDR2 SMNVEV (reference sequence). The CDR3 sequence is CASSLSQGDGYPYVEQYF. Here the CDR3 DNA reads TGTGCCAGCAGTTTATCCCAGGGGGACGGATACCCTTACGTGGAGCAGTACTTC.

The V gene is TRBV9, the J gene TRBJ1-5; D is unclear. This CDR3 contains 12 residues. The V end lost 7 bases, the J end lost 0 bases, and 5 bases lay between the germline ends. CDR1 is SGDLS, CDR2 YYNGEE, per germline. CDR3 sequence (DNA): TGTGCCAGCGGCCTTAGCAATCAGCCCCAGCATTTT. It encodes CASGLSNQPQHF.

This clone was seen once. This chain joins TRBV5-4 and TRBJ2-1, with 11 bases identical to TRBD2. V lost 3 bases, J lost 8 bases, and 7 bases stayed unmatched. The CDR3 length is 15 residues. CDR1 is SGHNT and CDR2 is YYREEE in the germline V gene (reference sequence). CDR3 sequence: CASSSTSGSAHEQFF. The CDR3 DNA reads as TGTGCCAGCAGCTCAACTAGCGGGAGTGCACATGAGCAGTTCTTC.

The gene calls are TRBV30 and TRBJ2-7; 11 positions agree with TRBD2. Germline CDR1 reads GTSNPN; CDR2 reads SVGIG (reference sequence). There are 13 residues in the CDR3. The V segment lost 4 bases and the J segment 3 bases; nucleotides outside the gene matches: 2. As DNA, the CDR3 is TGTGCCTGGACCGGGACTAGCGGCTACGAGCAGTACTTC. This codes for CAWTGTSGYEQYF.

V and J are TRBV27 and TRBJ2-7; 7 positions match TRBD2. The J segment lost 0 bases and the V segment lost 3 bases, leaving 8 bases of the junction unmatched. The CDR3 length is 16 residues. Germline V gives CDR1 MNHEY, CDR2 SMNVEV (reference sequence). The CDR3 nucleotides are TGTGCCAGCAGTTTCGAGAGCGGGGCTTACTCCTACGAGCAGTACTTC. This translates into CASSFESGAYSYEQYF.

This chain links TRBV2 with TRBJ2-7, with D possibly TRBD2 on 6 matching bases. V lost 8 bases, J lost 0 bases, and 11 bases lay in between. The CDR3 is 13 amino acids. Germline-derived CDR1 and CDR2 are SNHLY and FYNNEI. CDR3: CASQAGNSYEQYF. The CDR3 DNA sequence: TGTGCCAGCCAGGCGGGAAACTCCTACGAGCAGTACTTC.

The genes are TRBV12-5 and TRBJ2-2; 12 positions agree with TRBD2. J gave up 4 bases and V 1 base, and 4 bases lay outside the gene matches. The CDR3 is made up of 17 amino acids. The germline CDR1 and CDR2 sequences are LGHNT and FRNRAP. The chain's CDR3 is CASGLDPGLAGTGELFF. CDR3 nucleotide sequence: TGTGCTAGTGGTTTGGATCCGGGACTAGCGGGCACCGGGGAGCTGTTTTTT.

CDR3 region: CASSSDRGYNEQFF. The DNA for the CDR3 is TGTGCCAGCAGCTCAGACAGGGGCTACAATGAGCAGTTCTTC. V gene TRBV27 combines with J gene TRBJ2-1; TRBD1 matches at 8 bases. Trimming removed 6 bases from V and 3 bases from J; junction bases left unmatched: 4. The CDR3 contains 14 residues. Germline CDR1 reads MNHEY; CDR2 reads SMNVEV (reference sequence).

The rearrangement joins TRBV5-5 to TRBJ2-3; D is unclear. V gave up 3 bases and J gave up 0 bases, with 8 bases separating them. This CDR3 is 14 amino acids long. CDR1 is SGHKS, CDR2 YYEKEE, per germline (reference sequence). The CDR3 region has the DNA TGTGCCAGCAGCTCCTTAACTAGCACAGATACGCAGTATTTT. Protein: CASSSLTSTDTQYF.

The chain combines TRBV5-1 with TRBJ2-1, with 10 bases lining up with TRBD2. V trimming: 5 bases; J trimming: 8 bases; junction bases outside the gene matches: 16. The CDR3 totals 17 residues. Per the germline V gene, CDR1 is SGHRS and CDR2 is YFSETQ. The CDR3 loop reads CASSSLRGSGRNDEQFF. The DNA for the CDR3 is TGCGCCAGCAGTTCACTGAGGGGTAGCGGGAGGAACGATGAGCAGTTCTTC. Together with reference TRBV5-1 and TRBJ2-1, the CDR3 gives the full variable domain: KAGVTQTPRYLIKTRGQQVTLSCSPISGHRSVSWYQQTPGQGLQFLFEYFSETQRNKGNFPGRFSGRQFSNSRSEMNVSTLELGDSALYLCASSSLRGSGRNDEQFFGPGTRLTVL.

J is TRBJ1-1 and V is TRBV6-4; 7 nucleotides match TRBD1. The CDR3 sequence is 13 residues long. Trimming cost V 5 bases and J 5 bases; bases outside gene matches: 5. Germline values: CDR1 MRHNA, CDR2 SNTAGT. DNA of the CDR3: TGTGCCAGCAGTAAAACAGGGGAGACTGAAGCTTTCTTT. Protein: CASSKTGETEAFF.

Details on this clone: The same CDR3 can be traced to other DNA sequences in this sample. The genes are TRBV6-1 and TRBJ1-5; the match to TRBD1 covers 8 bases. J was trimmed by 4 bases and V by 2 bases; bases with no gene match: 1. The germline V gene encodes CDR1 MNHNS and CDR2 SASEGT. The CDR3 is 14 residues long. Written as DNA, the CDR3 is TGTGCCAGCAGTGAATACAGGGGGAATCAGCCCCAGCATTTT. Protein product: CASSEYRGNQPQHF.

The CDR3, as DNA: TGTGCCAGCAGTCATGGACTAGCGGGCAACTACGAGCAGTACTTC. Translated, it gives CASSHGLAGNYEQYF. V is TRBV11-2 and J is TRBJ2-7; the match to TRBD2 covers 11 bases. With V trimmed by 6 bases and J by 3 bases, 7 bases remained unmatched. This CDR3 contains 15 residues. Germline V lookup: CDR1 SGHAT, CDR2 FQNNGV.

The rearrangement joins TRBV5-4 to TRBJ2-5; 11 bases are a match to TRBD2. V was pared by 5 bases and J by 4 bases, with 10 bases of the junction left unmatched. This CDR3 has 16 amino acids. CDR1 is SGHNT and CDR2 is YYREEE in the germline V gene (reference sequence). CDR3 coding DNA: TGTGCCAGCAGTTCGTTAGCGGGAGGGCCAGGAGAGACCCAGTACTTC. This translates into CASSSLAGGPGETQYF.

V is TRBV20-1 and J is TRBJ2-1; D is uncertain. Between the trimmed V and J ends, which lost 3 bases and 8 bases, there was a span of 8 bases. The CDR3 totals 11 residues. The germline V gene has CDR1 DFQATT and CDR2 SNEGSKA (reference sequence). The CDR3 region has the DNA TGCAGTGCTAGTCTCTCGGATGAGCAGTTCTTC. The encoded protein is CSASLSDEQFF.